This TCR beta chain is from a study of T cell responses to AZD1222 COVID-19 vaccine. V lost 5 bases and J 8 bases, leaving 15 bases between the germline ends. Germline loops: CDR1 LGHDT, CDR2 YNNKEL (reference sequence). The CDR3 contains 13 residues. A note on this clone: Its antigen is undetermined.

General study findings and limits: Females made up more of the donors, who were largely white British, and clonal diversity may have come out too low. Only a handful of AZD1222 recipients were seropositive at baseline.

Profiling relied on immunoSEQ multiplex PCR, and the TCRdb table lists in-frame clones only, not all of them. The sample has about 120,000 clones; 92% are singletons. This receptor was identified in an adult in good health. The chain combines TRBV3-1 (or the pseudogene TRBV3-2) with TRBJ2-5; TRBD2 is a possible D gene (6 bases). Sequenced here: peripheral blood, sampled on day 0 of AZD1222 vaccination. The CDR3 coding sequence is TGTGCCAGCAGCTCGGGATCGGAGGGAACCCAGTACTTC. Its translation is CASSSGSEGTQYF.